The T cell receptor (beta chain) described here comes from a study of OX40 agonist ivuxolimab in advanced cancers. About the study as a whole: Ivuxolimab was an agonistic, fully human IgG2 monoclonal antibody directed against OX40 (CD134), a costimulatory receptor. Partial responses were achieved by three dose-escalation patients, of whom one had hepatocellular carcinoma and two had cutaneous melanoma. Intravenous ivuxolimab was administered to patients every 2 weeks at six dose levels: 0.01, 0.1, 0.3, 1.5, 3 and 10 mg/kg. The point of sequencing TCRbeta in the periphery was to test whether ivuxolimab changed TCR sequence diversity and drove clonal T-cell expansion. A male proportion of 82.7% and a mean age of approximately 55 years, ranging from roughly 20 to 80, were recorded for the dose-escalation cohort. Prior anti-PD-1, anti-PD-L1 or anti-CTLA-4 therapy was permitted, and checkpoint inhibitors had been received by roughly 42% of dose-escalation patients. Of the approximately 50 patients in dose escalation, some 20 had hepatocellular carcinoma, about 15 had melanoma, 9 had renal cell carcinoma and 9 had head and neck cancer. The paper reports the monotherapy dose-escalation portion (N ≈ 50 patients) of the phase I ivuxolimab trial. Paper-wide results and their limitations: The antigen specificity of the clonally expanded peripheral T cells was not determined. Low levels of normalized T-cell clonal expansion were also shown by some nonresponding patients. At doses of 0.1 to 3.0 mg/kg, clonal expansion of both CD4+ and CD8+ T cells in blood was seen between baseline and week 6. In the 0.1-3.0 mg/kg groups, partial responders had among the lowest normalized peripheral clonal expansion, particularly in CD8+ T cells. After ivuxolimab, CD8+ T cells had more expanded clones than CD4+ T cells on average.

In this sample, this clone turned up once. It has no known antigen specificity. It has no much larger one-base neighbor in the sample; base qualities were not kept. Other nucleotide sequences in the sample specify the same CDR3. Patients with a history of autoimmune disease or receiving systemic immunosuppression were excluded from the trial. Peripheral blood for TCR sequencing was drawn from every dose cohort at baseline, at cycle 4 day 1 and at cycle 7 day 1. The samples were taken from a phase I, first-in-human, multicenter, open-label dose-escalation trial of ivuxolimab. Adults with locally advanced or metastatic head and neck squamous cell, hepatocellular, melanoma or renal cell carcinoma were enrolled in the trial. Before TCR sequencing, CD4+ T cells and CD8+ T cells from peripheral blood were sorted into separate populations. The germline V gene specifies SGHTA as CDR1 and FQGNSA as CDR2. The CDR3 goes from the cysteine to the phenylalanine over 15 residues. The only DNA kept is the CDR3, 45 bases in frame from the first base. The germline V end is reduced by 5 bases and the J end by 0 bases; junction bases left unmatched: 5.

Genomic DNA was extracted from sorted cells for sequencing of the TCRbeta CDR3 region. The immunoSEQ Assay was used for sequencing of TCRbeta CDR3 regions. Not all clones reach the TCRdb copy of this immuneACCESS table, which keeps in-frame sequences only. Checked studies attribute under half of the gap to unresolved V genes and leave the rest unexplained. For this sample there are more than 80,000 clones; more than 80% appear just once. The top ten hold around 1.6% of the sample. The sequence was obtained from an adult with an advanced solid tumor such as melanoma, head and neck, liver or kidney cancer. The specimen was CD4+ or CD8+ T cells sorted from blood, collected in a trial of the OX40 agonist ivuxolimab. The rearranged chain carries TRBV7-2 and TRBJ2-3, and 7 junction bases match TRBD1. The nucleotide sequence reads as follows: TGTGCCAGCAGCCTTTGGACAGGAAGCACAGATACGCAGTATTTT. Its protein is CASSLWTGSTDTQYF. The full variable domain, completed from the reference TRBV7-2 and TRBJ2-3 proteins outside the CDR3, reads GAGVSQSPSNKVTEKGKDVELRCDPISGHTALYWYRQSLGQGLEFLIYFQGNSAPDKSGLPSDRFSAERTGGSVSTLTIQRTQQEDSAVYLCASSLWTGSTDTQYFGPGTRLTVL.